This paragraph covers one T cell receptor beta chain sequence. The sample originates from a study of blood T cell repertoires in COVID-19. The overall study: There were acute and convalescent COVID-19 samples, and they came from the United States, Italy and Spain. PBMCs, B-cell-depleted T cells, or T cells were the source of the cDNA or gDNA that made up the material.

CDR1 and CDR2 (germline): LNHDA, SQIVND (reference sequence). V lost 6 bases, J lost 5 bases, and 16 bases lay in between. This CDR3 is built from 14 residues. Per the original methods: Reference gene primers were amplified, and this amplification served to estimate nucleated cell counts. Only in-frame clones appear in the TCRdb table, and some are missing; sequencing was by immunoSEQ multiplex PCR. That table is the source of V, J and clone size, and D and trimming were worked out from the DNA. Of 210,000 or so clones in the sample, less than 90% were seen once. Sequenced material: peripheral blood. This sequence was found in a woman aged 45-65 years with acute or convalescent COVID-19. This chain uses TRBV19 with TRBJ2-5, with D perhaps TRBD2 (7 bases). The CDR3 here is CASSTGGGEETQYF. The CDR3 coding sequence is TGTGCCAGTAGCACGGGGGGCGGGGAGGAGACCCAGTACTTC. Filled out from reference TRBV19 and TRBJ2-5, the complete variable domain reads DGGITQSPKYLFRKEGQNVTLSCEQNLNHDAMYWYRQDPGQGLRLIYYSQIVNDFQKGDIAEGYSVSREKKESFPLTVTSAQKNPTAFYLCASSTGGGEETQYFGPGTRLLVL.